This TCR beta chain was observed in a study of regulatory T cells in long-lasting Graves disease. General study points: Among the persistent patients, 2,500 to 3,500 public clonotypes were shared, more than the roughly 900 shared among new patients. Segments TRBV28, TRBJ1-2 and TRBJ2-5 showed preferential usage in persistent disease.

This clonotype was detected ten times or more. Its antigen is currently unknown. Sequencing libraries for TCR beta were prepared with iRepertoire HTBI primers and Arm-PCR of CDR3 regions. TCRdb reprocessed the multiplex PCR reads with MiXCR, giving one entry per CDR3 protein. The top ten clones hold around 30% of a sample with roughly 360,000 distinct CDR3 sequences, roughly 23% of them seen once. Time point meaning: persistent/refractory GD, antithyroid drugs over 5 years with positive TRAb. RNA from PBMCs was the source of the TCR library. Those enrolled as patients came out of an endocrinology department in Xi'an, China. V was shortened by 8 bases and J by 5 bases, with 13 bases between the two germline ends. CDR3 length equals 13 residues. Germline assignment: CDR1 MDHEN and CDR2 SYDVKM.

Sequenced material: peripheral blood mononuclear cells (PBMCs), taken when the disease was refractory, from a patient treated with antithyroid drugs. The chain recombines TRBV28 with TRBJ1-5; D remains ambiguous. This TCR came from a woman aged 40-49 years with Graves disease. The CDR3 reads CASARPKYQPQHF. In DNA, the CDR3 is TGTGCCAGCGCGAGGCCGAAATATCAGCCCCAGCATTTT.